Included here is one TCR beta chain sequence, with context. Germline lookup yields CDR1 MDHEN and CDR2 SYDVKM. V lost 9 bases to trimming and J lost 8 bases; unmatched junction nucleotides: 5. This CDR3 spans 14 amino acids. These data originate in a study of control samples from healthy donors and cancer patients. The table came from immunoSEQ multiplex PCR; TCRdb's copy has only in-frame clones and leaves some out. The profile shows 65,000 to 85,000 clones, more than 70% of them singletons. Material: PBMCs. V is TRBV28 and J is TRBJ2-1; TRBD2 matches 15 bases. The receptor was derived from a woman aged 45 to 65 with head and neck cancer. The CDR3 region has the DNA TGTGCCAGTGGGACTAGCGGGGGGCGGTATGAGCAGTTCTTC. Protein: CASGTSGGRYEQFF.